Below, 13 T cell receptor beta chains from the same sample are listed, as sequenced in a study of glioma-infiltrating T cells. Amplification of TCR alpha and beta CDR3 regions from RNA used iRepertoire nested multiplex PCR. A single record per CDR3 protein comes from TCRdb applying MiXCR to the multiplex PCR reads. The sample has about 210,000 distinct CDR3 sequences, more than 25% seen once. Sequencing input: glioma tissue, nonneoplastic brain tissue, or PBMCs (not recorded which). The source of these receptors is a human donor with low-grade glioma or glioblastoma, undergoing nonglioma brain surgery, or in good health (not recorded which).

Concerning this clonotype itself: Since a much larger clone is just one base distant, this may be a read error. The chain is built from TRBV6-1 and TRBJ2-7; 7 positions match TRBD1. After removal of 3 bases from V and 3 bases from J, the junction contained 8 bases not matched to a gene. The germline V gene encodes CDR1 MNHNS and CDR2 SASEGT. The CDR3 is 15 amino acids. The CDR3 region has the DNA TGTGCCAGCAGTGATAATGTGACAGGGCGCTACGAGCAGTACTTC. It is translated as CASSDNVTGRYEQYF.

The chain joins TRBV18 to TRBJ2-1; 7 bases line up with TRBD1. This CDR3 has 16 residues. Germline CDR1 KGHSH, CDR2 LQKENI. After removal of 3 bases from V and 6 bases from J, the junction contained 11 bases not matched to a gene. This CDR3 reads CASSPGTENFRNEQFF. CDR3 in DNA: TGTGCCAGCTCACCCGGGACAGAAAACTTTCGCAATGAGCAGTTCTTC.

At least ten counts were recorded for this clonotype. The J gene is TRBJ1-6, the V gene TRBV15, with D perhaps TRBD1 (5 bases). Germline assignment: CDR1 LNHNV and CDR2 YYDKDF (reference sequence). V was clipped by 0 bases and J by 11 bases, with 14 bases between them. This CDR3 spans 15 amino acids. The CDR3: CATSRDHGADAPLHF. The CDR3, as DNA: TGTGCCACCAGCAGAGATCATGGGGCAGACGCACCCCTCCACTTT.

The CDR3 sequence: CSARVLGGPYEQYF. The CDR3 DNA reads as TGCAGTGCTAGAGTACTGGGAGGGCCGTACGAGCAGTACTTC. This rearrangement joins TRBV20-1 to TRBJ2-7, with TRBD2 matching over 7 bases. Germline-derived CDR1 and CDR2 are DFQATT and SNEGSKA (reference sequence). The CDR3 loop spans 14 amino acids. J was trimmed by 4 bases and V by 1 base; bases with no gene match: 7.

This clonotype was counted only a few times. V usage is TRBV12-3 or TRBV12-4 and J usage is TRBJ2-2, with D unclear. V lost 1 base to trimming and J lost 5 bases, with 11 bases between them. This CDR3 region has 15 residues. CDR3 nucleotide sequence: TGTGCCAGCAGTTTAGTAACCTTAGGAACCGGGGAGCTGTTTTTT. It encodes CASSLVTLGTGELFF.

On this clonotype: Being one base from a much bigger clone, this may be a read error. This sequence joins TRBV28 and TRBJ2-1; perhaps TRBD1 as D (6 bases). The germline V gene has CDR1 MDHEN and CDR2 SYDVKM. The CDR3 has 16 residues. The CDR3 loop reads CASSLGHSSSYNEKFF. Here the CDR3 DNA reads TGTGCCAGCAGCTTGGGACACTCGAGCTCCTACAATGAGAAGTTCTTC.

This clonotype was seen at least ten times. The J gene is TRBJ2-1, the V gene TRBV15; no firm D call. The CDR3 has 15 residues. Germline loops: CDR1 LNHNV, CDR2 YYDKDF (reference sequence). V lost 1 base, J lost 6 bases, and 13 bases lay in between. The CDR3 region is CATSRADTSRNEQFF. The CDR3 DNA follows: TGTGCCACCAGCAGAGCCGATACATCTCGCAATGAGCAGTTCTTC.

There are many counts of this clonotype. The chain combines TRBV19 with TRBJ2-1; 7 nucleotides agree with TRBD2. The CDR3 sequence is 17 residues long. Germline V gene data show CDR1 as LNHDA and CDR2 as SQIVND (reference sequence). Germline trimming cut 4 bases from V and 1 base from J; bases unmatched to any gene: 10. The CDR3 nucleotides are TGTGCCAGTAGTACCCACTCTAGCGGTGCATCCTACAATGAGCAGTTCTTC. Protein product: CASSTHSSGASYNEQFF. The full variable domain, with the rest looked up from reference TRBV19 and TRBJ2-1, is DGGITQSPKYLFRKEGQNVTLSCEQNLNHDAMYWYRQDPGQGLRLIYYSQIVNDFQKGDIAEGYSVSREKKESFPLTVTSAQKNPTAFYLCASSTHSSGASYNEQFFGPGTRLTVL.

In its sample, this clonotype was seen many times. The chain couples TRBV6-6 to TRBJ1-1, with a tentative D call TRBD1 (5 bases). The CDR3 spans 14 residues. Germline V lookup: CDR1 MNHNY, CDR2 SVGAGI (reference sequence). Between the trimmed V and J ends, which lost 2 bases and 3 bases, there was a span of 10 bases. The CDR3 coding sequence is TGTGCCAGCAGTTACGGAGGGGCGGACACTGAAGCTTTCTTT. Translation gives CASSYGGADTEAFF.

This clonotype was counted many times. This chain uses TRBV6-6 with TRBJ2-7, with D possibly matching TRBD2 (6 bases). CDR1 and CDR2 from the germline V gene are MNHNY and SVGAGI (reference sequence). V was trimmed by 0 bases and J by 1 base, leaving 19 bases between them. The CDR3 totals 18 residues. CDR3 bases: TGTGCCAGCAGTTACTCCGGACAAGCGGGTGCACGATCCTACGAGCAGTACTTC. As protein: CASSYSGQAGARSYEQYF.

This clonotype has just a few counts. The V and J genes are TRBV19 and TRBJ2-7; TRBD2 might be the D (6 bases). V lost 1 base and J 4 bases, leaving 14 bases between the germline ends. The CDR3 is 15 amino acids. Germline lookup yields CDR1 LNHDA and CDR2 SQIVND (reference sequence). The CDR3 DNA reads as TGTGCCAGTAGTATAGTTGACGGGACTGTATACGAGCAGTACTTC. Residues: CASSIVDGTVYEQYF. Full variable domain (outside the CDR3, taken from reference TRBV19 and TRBJ2-7): DGGITQSPKYLFRKEGQNVTLSCEQNLNHDAMYWYRQDPGQGLRLIYYSQIVNDFQKGDIAEGYSVSREKKESFPLTVTSAQKNPTAFYLCASSIVDGTVYEQYFGPGTRLTVT.

In this sample, this clonotype turned up many times. V gene TRBV6-1 combines with J gene TRBJ2-1; 9 positions agree with TRBD2. The CDR3 covers 16 residues. From germline, CDR1 is MNHNS and CDR2 SASEGT. V lost 8 bases, J lost 8 bases, and 16 bases stayed unmatched. DNA for the CDR3: TGTGCCAGCGGAGAGATGGGCGGGAGGGTTTGGCATGAGCAGTTCTTC. This translates into CASGEMGGRVWHEQFF.

This rearrangement joins TRBV7-9 to TRBJ2-4; unclear D gene. The CDR3 runs to 16 residues. V was pared by 2 bases and J by 0 bases, with 11 bases between. Germline lookup yields CDR1 SEHNR and CDR2 FQNEAQ (reference sequence). The CDR3 loop is CASSLSVGIAKNIQYF. For the CDR3, the DNA is TGTGCCAGCAGCTTATCGGTCGGAATAGCCAAAAACATTCAGTACTTC. Variable domain in full (rest from reference TRBV7-9 and TRBJ2-4): DTGVSQNPRHKITKRGQNVTFRCDPISEHNRLYWYRQTLGQGPEFLTYFQNEAQLEKSRLLSDRFSAERPKGSFSTLEIQRTEQGDSAMYLCASSLSVGIAKNIQYFGAGTRLSVL.